This is a list of T cell receptor beta chains from one sample in a study of blood T cell repertoires in COVID-19. Sequencing was performed with immunoSEQ multiplex PCR; in TCRdb, only in-frame clones are kept and a portion is missing. The repertoire holds 250,000 to 350,000 clones, with around 90% as singletons. The sample taken for sequencing was peripheral blood. The receptors were gathered from a middle-aged woman who had recovered from COVID-19. Each CDR3 is given with its conserved first and last residue. D genes are given only for firm matches. Clone sizes are given selectively: once, few, many, or a class where the clone is expanded.

j_call d_call clone_size v_call cdr3_nt cdr3_aa
TRBJ2-2 TRBD1 - TRBV15 TGTGCCACCAGCGGAATGCAGGGGGCCGGGGAGCTGTTTTTT CATSGMQGAGELFF
TRBJ2-3 TRBD2 - TRBV30 TGTGCCTGGATGGGACTAGCGGGAGGCACAGATACGCAGTATTTT CAWMGLAGGTDTQYF
TRBJ1-2 - - TRBV19 TGTGCCAGTAGTGAGGGGGTCAACTATGGCTACACCTTC CASSEGVNYGYTF
TRBJ1-5 - few TRBV6-5 TGTGCCAGCAGGGCAGGGAGGGAGGGCAATCAGCCCCAGCATTTT CASRAGREGNQPQHF
TRBJ1-3 - - TRBV5-6 TGTGCCAGCAGCTCCGGGACTCGATTCTCTGGAAACACCATATATTTT CASSSGTRFSGNTIYF
TRBJ2-1 TRBD1 - TRBV7-9 TGTGCCAGCAGCCGATTGGGACAGGGAACTTACAATGAGCAGTTCTTC CASSRLGQGTYNEQFF
TRBJ2-6 TRBD1 - TRBV28 TGTGCCAGCAGTCGGGGACAGGGGATGTCTGGGGCCAACGTCCTGACTTTC CASSRGQGMSGANVLTF
TRBJ1-1 - - TRBV30 TGTGCCTGGACGACAGGAGGAACTGAAGCTTTCTTT CAWTTGGTEAFF
TRBJ2-3 - once TRBV11-3 TGTGCCAGCAGCGTACACCGCACAGATACGCAGTATTTT CASSVHRTDTQYF
TRBJ1-1 - few TRBV2 TGTGCCAGCAGTGAACGGGGTTTGAACACTGAAGCTTTCTTT CASSERGLNTEAFF
TRBJ1-1 TRBD1 - TRBV6-5 TGTGCCAGCAGGGACAGGGGGCTGAACACTGAAGCTTTCTTT CASRDRGLNTEAFF
TRBJ2-2 - - TRBV5-7 TGTGCCAGCTCTCCCATAGACACCGGGGAGCTGTTTTTT CASSPIDTGELFF
TRBJ2-2 - - TRBV7-2 TGTGCCAGCAGCGCTATAATGAACACCGGGGAGCTGTTTTTT CASSAIMNTGELFF
TRBJ2-3 TRBD1 - TRBV15 TGTGCCACCAGCAGAGATGGGACAGGGTCAGATACGCAGTATTTT CATSRDGTGSDTQYF
TRBJ2-4 - - TRBV27 TGTGCCAGCAGTTTAAGGCAGGGGGGCCTAGCCAAAAACATTCAGTACTTC CASSLRQGGLAKNIQYF
TRBJ1-2 TRBD1 - TRBV7-3 TGTGCCAGCAGAAAAACAGGGGGCGTTAACTATGGCTACACCTTC CASRKTGGVNYGYTF
TRBJ1-4 TRBD1 - TRBV7-9 TGTGCCAGCAGCGTCCGGGACAGGAATGAAAAACTGTTTTTT CASSVRDRNEKLFF
TRBJ2-3 - - TRBV2 TGTGCCAGCAGCGCCACATGGGCAGCTTCTAGCACAGATACGCAGTATTTT CASSATWAASSTDTQYF
TRBJ1-4 - - TRBV4-1 TGCGCCAGCAGCCAGGCCCGCAGGGGAGATGAAAAACTGTTTTTT CASSQARRGDEKLFF
TRBJ1-4 TRBD1 - TRBV27 TGTGCCAGCGGCGGGACAGGGCCGTTTGAAAAACTGTTTTTT CASGGTGPFEKLFF
TRBJ2-2 TRBD2 - TRBV28 TGTGCAGCGGGAGGGGCCGTTAACGGGGAGCTGTTTTTT CAAGGAVNGELFF
TRBJ2-7 TRBD2 - TRBV28 TGTGCCAGCAGGCCCGGACTAGCGGGCTTATACGAGCAGTACTTC CASRPGLAGLYEQYF
TRBJ2-3 TRBD1 once TRBV5-1 TGCGCCAGCAGCATAGACAGGGGTAGCACAGATACGCAGTATTTT CASSIDRGSTDTQYF
TRBJ2-7 TRBD2 - TRBV6-5 TGTGCCAGCAGTCGGACTAGCGGGACCTACGAGCAGTACTTC CASSRTSGTYEQYF
TRBJ2-7 TRBD2 - TRBV4-1 TGCGCCAGCAGCCAAGACCCGGGAGGGGTCTACGAGCAGTACTTC CASSQDPGGVYEQYF
TRBJ1-6 TRBD1 - TRBV30 TGTGCCTGGAGTGTACAGGGGTCTATGGATTCACCCCTCCACTTT CAWSVQGSMDSPLHF
TRBJ2-1 - - TRBV6-4 TGTGCCAGCAGTGAGGAGGACGGGAACTACAATGAGCAGTTCTTC CASSEEDGNYNEQFF
TRBJ2-7 TRBD2 - TRBV7-2 TGTGCCAGCTCGCTAGCGGGAGGGAGCTCCTACGAGCAGTACTTC CASSLAGGSSYEQYF
TRBJ2-1 TRBD2 - TRBV15 TGTGCCACCAGCAGAGACAGACTAGCGGGGTACAATGAGCAGTTCTTC CATSRDRLAGYNEQFF
TRBJ2-1 - - TRBV5-4 TGTGCCAGCAGTCGACCGGGGAATGAGCAGTTCTTC CASSRPGNEQFF
TRBJ2-7 TRBD2 - TRBV5-6 TGTGCCAGCAGCTTGTCGCCGACTAGCGTCTACGAGCAGTACTTC CASSLSPTSVYEQYF
TRBJ2-3 TRBD2 once TRBV5-1 TGCGCCAGCAGCTTCGGACTAGCGGGACCCCTTGAGGATACGCAGTATTTT CASSFGLAGPLEDTQYF
TRBJ2-7 - - TRBV20-1 TGCAGTGCTCTTCTCTACGAGCAGTACTTC CSALLYEQYF
TRBJ2-1 TRBD2 - TRBV7-8 TGTGCCAGCAGCTTACCCCTCGGGGGGGCGGGGGCTGAGCAGTTCTTC CASSLPLGGAGAEQFF
TRBJ2-6 - - TRBV3-1/TRBV3-2 TGTGCCAGCAGCCAAGCAGGTGGGGCCAACGTCCTGACTTTC CASSQAGGANVLTF
TRBJ2-1 - once TRBV9 TGTGCCAGCAGCACCCTGGCCGCGGAGGGTGGCAATGAGCAGTTCTTC CASSTLAAEGGNEQFF
TRBJ2-5 TRBD2 - TRBV19 TGTGCCAGTAGCGGGAGGGCCGGGGAGACCCAGTACTTC CASSGRAGETQYF
TRBJ2-3 TRBD2 - TRBV28 TGTGCCAGCAGTTTACTCCCGCTAGCGGTTGACACAGATACGCAGTATTTT CASSLLPLAVDTDTQYF
TRBJ2-7 - - TRBV6-5 TGTGCCAGCCGGGGTTGGGGGGGCAGAGGCGAGCAGTACTTC CASRGWGGRGEQYF
TRBJ2-1 TRBD2 - TRBV29-1 TGCAGCTTCTCCACGCGGGGACTAGCGGGATTGCGGATCTACAATGAGCAGTTCTTC CSFSTRGLAGLRIYNEQFF
TRBJ1-6 - - TRBV30 TGTGCCTGGTCACAGGAGATGCATAATTCACCCCTCCACTTT CAWSQEMHNSPLHF
TRBJ2-7 - - TRBV28 TGTGCCAGCAGTTCTCCCCCTCAGGGGCAGGATTGGATTTACTTC CASSSPPQGQDWIYF
TRBJ2-7 - - TRBV6-1 TGTGCCAGCAGTGATTTCGGTATTAGCGACTCCTACGAGCAGTACTTC CASSDFGISDSYEQYF
TRBJ2-1 TRBD1 once TRBV15 TGTGCCACCAGCAGAGGAGGGGACAGCTCCTACAATGAGCAGTTCTTC CATSRGGDSSYNEQFF
TRBJ1-1 - - TRBV7-6 TGTGCCAGCAGCTCTGCTGGGGGGGAAGCTTTCTTT CASSSAGGEAFF
TRBJ2-7 TRBD2 - TRBV6-2/TRBV6-3 TGTGCCAGCAGTTACTTTGCGGGGGGAATAGGCTACGAGCAGTACTTC CASSYFAGGIGYEQYF
TRBJ2-7 - - TRBV30 TGTGCCTGGAACGACGGGAGCTCCTACGAGCAGTACTTC CAWNDGSSYEQYF
TRBJ2-1 TRBD2 once TRBV6-1 TGTGCCAGCAGTGGAGTCCCGCGGCTAGCGGGATACAATGAGCAGTTCTTC CASSGVPRLAGYNEQFF
TRBJ2-1 - - TRBV2 TGTGCCAGCAGGTACTTTCCCTACAATGAGCAGTTCTTC CASRYFPYNEQFF
TRBJ2-2 - few TRBV6-5 TGTGCCAGCAGTATCGACAGCACCGGGGAGCTGTTTTTT CASSIDSTGELFF
TRBJ1-2 TRBD1 - TRBV11-2 TGTGCCAGCAGCTCGGTGGACAGGGCCAACTATGGCTACACCTTC CASSSVDRANYGYTF
TRBJ2-1 TRBD2 - TRBV27 TGTGCCAGCAGTCTGGGACTAGCGGCTTACAATGAGCAGTTCTTC CASSLGLAAYNEQFF
TRBJ2-7 TRBD2 - TRBV19 TGTGCCAGTAGTAGGCCGGGAGGGGCCTACGAGCAGTACTTC CASSRPGGAYEQYF
TRBJ2-2 - - TRBV7-8 TGTGCCAGCAGCCAATTGGAAACAGGGCCCGGGGAGCTGTTTTTT CASSQLETGPGELFF
TRBJ2-5 TRBD2 - TRBV4-1 TGCGCCAGCAGCCGAAGCTTAGCGGGAGGGCCTGGGGAGACCCAGTACTTC CASSRSLAGGPGETQYF
TRBJ2-7 TRBD2 - TRBV6-5 TGTGCCAGCATCCCCGGGACTAGCGTCCACGAGCAGTACTTC CASIPGTSVHEQYF
TRBJ1-1 TRBD1 few TRBV28 TGTGCCAGCAGTTTCGCGACAGGGTACACTGAAGCTTTCTTT CASSFATGYTEAFF